The text below deals with one T cell receptor (beta chain). The sample comes from a study of blood T cell repertoires in COVID-19. Study information: T cells, B-cell-depleted T cells, or PBMCs provided the cDNA or gDNA that served as material.

CDR1 MGHDK and CDR2 SYGVNS come from the germline V gene. V gave up 6 bases and J gave up 7 bases; unmatched junction bases: 12. This CDR3 region has 14 residues. The method was immunoSEQ multiplex PCR; TCRdb's version includes in-frame clones alone and lacks a portion of them. The data show some 70,000 clones, over 70% seen once. The TCR was taken from a man aged 50 to 59 with active COVID-19. The chain couples TRBV25-1 to TRBJ2-7; 7 nucleotides align to TRBD2. The sequencing input was peripheral blood. The CDR3 is CASSLPGGSGEQYF. The CDR3 nucleotides are TGTGCCAGCAGCTTGCCCGGGGGGTCGGGTGAGCAGTACTTC.